The next 5 T cell receptor beta chains were all read from a single sample in a study of blood T cell repertoires in COVID-19. Profiling relied on immunoSEQ multiplex PCR, and the TCRdb table lists in-frame clones only, not all of them. The repertoire holds just over 90,000 clones, with approximately 76% as singletons. Specimen: peripheral blood. The receptors shown here come from a man aged 65-85 years with acute or convalescent COVID-19.

As DNA, the CDR3 is TGCAGCGTTGAGCTCTACAGGGGGCTACACCAAGAGACCCAGTACTTC. This codes for CSVELYRGLHQETQYF. The V and J genes are TRBV29-1 and TRBJ2-5; 9 bases map to TRBD1. The CDR3 covers 16 residues. Germline V CDR1 and CDR2: SQVTM, ANQGSEA. V dropped 3 bases and J dropped 0; count of bases not matched to a gene: 8.

V usage is TRBV25-1 and J usage is TRBJ1-1, with D perhaps TRBD1 (5 bases). The CDR3 spans 12 residues. Trimming cost V 3 bases and J 8 bases, with 10 bases left between them. Per germline, CDR1 MGHDK and CDR2 SYGVNS. The CDR3 reads CASSDGYREAFF. CDR3 nucleotides: TGTGCCAGCAGTGATGGGTACAGGGAAGCTTTCTTT.

Only a few counts were recorded for this clone. The chain has TRBV5-4 and TRBJ1-1; 8 positions match TRBD1. CDR1 SGHNT and CDR2 YYREEE come from the germline V gene (reference sequence). This CDR3 has 14 residues. The V gene end was trimmed by 7 bases and the J gene end by 1 base; junction bases not matched to a gene: 6. This CDR3 reads CASREDRANTEAFF. For the CDR3, the DNA is TGTGCCAGCCGGGAGGACAGGGCGAACACTGAAGCTTTCTTT.

The chain uses TRBV5-1 and TRBJ2-7; the D gene is possibly TRBD2 (5 bases). The length of the CDR3 is 14 residues. V lost 5 bases and J 7 bases, leaving 19 bases between the germline ends. CDR1 and CDR2 (germline): SGHRS, YFSETQ. The CDR3 sequence: CASSSSRSGNEQYF. In DNA, the CDR3 is TGCGCCAGCAGTTCATCCAGGTCGGGGAATGAGCAGTACTTC.

This clone was observed once. The CDR3 DNA is TGTGCCAGCAGCGCAAGCCAGAACACCGGGGAGCTGTTTTTT. Encoded protein: CASSASQNTGELFF. V is TRBV3-1 (or the pseudogene TRBV3-2) and J is TRBJ2-2; D is uncertain. CDR3 size: 14 residues. The V gene lost 5 bases and the J gene lost 1 base, with 8 bases spanning the gap. Germline CDR1 is LGHDT and CDR2 is YNNKEL (reference sequence).